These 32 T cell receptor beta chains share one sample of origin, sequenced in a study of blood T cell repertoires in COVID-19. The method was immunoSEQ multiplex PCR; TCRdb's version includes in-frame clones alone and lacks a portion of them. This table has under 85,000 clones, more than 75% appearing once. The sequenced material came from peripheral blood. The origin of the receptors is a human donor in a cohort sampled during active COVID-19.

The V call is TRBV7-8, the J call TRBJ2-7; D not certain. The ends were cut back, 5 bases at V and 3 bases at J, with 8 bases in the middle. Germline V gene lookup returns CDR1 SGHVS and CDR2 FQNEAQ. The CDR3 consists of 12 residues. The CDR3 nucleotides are TGTGCCAGCAGCCGGAGCCTCTACGAGCAGTACTTC. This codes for CASSRSLYEQYF.

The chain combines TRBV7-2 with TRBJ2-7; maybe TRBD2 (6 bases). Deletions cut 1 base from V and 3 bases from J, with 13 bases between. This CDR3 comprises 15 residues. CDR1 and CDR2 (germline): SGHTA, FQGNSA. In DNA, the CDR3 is TGTGCCAGCAGCTTAGGGGACGGGACTGGCTACGAGCAGTACTTC. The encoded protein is CASSLGDGTGYEQYF.

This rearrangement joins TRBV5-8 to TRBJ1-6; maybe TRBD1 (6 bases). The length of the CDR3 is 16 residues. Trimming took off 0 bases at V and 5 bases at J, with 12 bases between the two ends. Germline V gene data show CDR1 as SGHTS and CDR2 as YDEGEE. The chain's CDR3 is CASSLDRALHNSPLHF. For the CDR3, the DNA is TGTGCCAGCAGCTTGGACAGGGCCCTCCATAATTCACCCCTCCACTTT. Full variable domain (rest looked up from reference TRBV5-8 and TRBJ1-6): EAGVTQSPTHLIKTRGQQATLRCSPISGHTSVYWYQQALGLGLQFLLWYDEGEERNRGNFPPRFSGRQFPNYSSELNVNALELEDSALYLCASSLDRALHNSPLHFGNGTRLTVT.

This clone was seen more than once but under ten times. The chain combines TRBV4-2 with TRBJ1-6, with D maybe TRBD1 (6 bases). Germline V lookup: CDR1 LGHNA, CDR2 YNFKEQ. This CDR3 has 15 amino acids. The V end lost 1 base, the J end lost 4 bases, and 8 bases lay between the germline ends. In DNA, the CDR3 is TGTGCCAGCAGCCAAGCTACAGGGTATAATTCACCCCTCCACTTT. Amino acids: CASSQATGYNSPLHF.

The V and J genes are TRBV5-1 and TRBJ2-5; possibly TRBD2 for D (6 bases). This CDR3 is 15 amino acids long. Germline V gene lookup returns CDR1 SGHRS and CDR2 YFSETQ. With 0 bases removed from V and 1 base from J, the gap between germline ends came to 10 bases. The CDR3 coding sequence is TGCGCCAGCAGCTTGGAGACTAGTGGCCAAGAGACCCAGTACTTC. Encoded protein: CASSLETSGQETQYF.

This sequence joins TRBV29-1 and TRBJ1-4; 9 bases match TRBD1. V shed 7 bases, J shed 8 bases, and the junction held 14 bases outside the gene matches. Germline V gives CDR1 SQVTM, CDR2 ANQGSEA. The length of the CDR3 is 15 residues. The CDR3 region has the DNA TGCAGCGCTTCGCGCCCGGGACAGGGACGCGAAAAACTGTTTTTT. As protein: CSASRPGQGREKLFF.

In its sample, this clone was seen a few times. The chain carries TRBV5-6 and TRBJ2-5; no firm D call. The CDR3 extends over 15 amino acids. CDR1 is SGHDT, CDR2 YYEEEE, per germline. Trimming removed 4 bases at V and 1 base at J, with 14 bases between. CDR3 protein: CASSPIKRIQETQYF. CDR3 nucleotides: TGTGCCAGCAGCCCGATAAAGCGAATCCAAGAGACCCAGTACTTC. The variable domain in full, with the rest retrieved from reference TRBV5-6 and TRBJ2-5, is DAGVTQSPTHLIKTRGQQVTLRCSPKSGHDTVSWYQQALGQGPQFIFQYYEEEERQRGNFPDRFSGHQFPNYSSELNVNALLLGDSALYLCASSPIKRIQETQYFGPGTRLLVL.

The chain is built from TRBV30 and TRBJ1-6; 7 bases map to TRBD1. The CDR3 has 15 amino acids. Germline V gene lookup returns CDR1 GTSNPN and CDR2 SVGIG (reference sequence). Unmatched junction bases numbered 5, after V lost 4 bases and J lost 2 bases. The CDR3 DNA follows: TGTGCCTGGACACAGGGGAATACCTATAATTCACCCCTCCACTTT. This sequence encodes CAWTQGNTYNSPLHF.

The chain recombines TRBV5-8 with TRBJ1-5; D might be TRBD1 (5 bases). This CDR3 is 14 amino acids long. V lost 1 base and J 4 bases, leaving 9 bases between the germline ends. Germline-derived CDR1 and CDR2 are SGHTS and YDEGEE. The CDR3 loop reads CASSLFKGNQPQHF. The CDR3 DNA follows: TGTGCCAGCAGCTTGTTCAAGGGGAATCAGCCCCAGCATTTT.

The chain's CDR3 is CASSGMTSGRDTQYF. The DNA of the CDR3 is TGTGCCAGCAGCGGAATGACTAGCGGCCGAGATACGCAGTATTTT. This rearrangement joins TRBV9 to TRBJ2-3, with 9 bases identical to TRBD2. V dropped 3 bases and J dropped 5; count of bases not matched to a gene: 7. Germline loops: CDR1 SGDLS, CDR2 YYNGEE. The CDR3 length is 15 residues.

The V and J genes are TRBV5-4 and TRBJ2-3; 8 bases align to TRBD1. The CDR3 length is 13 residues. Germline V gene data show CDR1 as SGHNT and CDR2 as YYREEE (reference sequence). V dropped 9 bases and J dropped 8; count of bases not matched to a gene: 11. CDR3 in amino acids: CAIYPQGAITQYF. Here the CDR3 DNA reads TGTGCCATCTATCCCCAGGGGGCGATTACGCAGTATTTT.

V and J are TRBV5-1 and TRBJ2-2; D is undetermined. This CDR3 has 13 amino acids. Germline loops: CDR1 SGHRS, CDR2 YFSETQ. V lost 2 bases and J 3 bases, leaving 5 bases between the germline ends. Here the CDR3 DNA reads TGCGCCAGCAGCTTTACGGACACCGGGGAGCTGTTTTTT. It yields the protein CASSFTDTGELFF.

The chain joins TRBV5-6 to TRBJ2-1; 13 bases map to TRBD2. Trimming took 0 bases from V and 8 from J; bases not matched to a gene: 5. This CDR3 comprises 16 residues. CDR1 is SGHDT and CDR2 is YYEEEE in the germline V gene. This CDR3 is CASSLGLAGGADEQFF. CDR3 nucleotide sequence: TGTGCCAGCAGCTTGGGACTAGCGGGGGGTGCGGATGAGCAGTTCTTC.

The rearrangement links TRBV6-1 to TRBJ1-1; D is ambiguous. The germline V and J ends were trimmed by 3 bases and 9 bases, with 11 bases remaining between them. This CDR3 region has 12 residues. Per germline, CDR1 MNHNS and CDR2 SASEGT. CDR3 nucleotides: TGTGCCAGCAGTGATCGGGGTGCCCAAGCTTTCTTT. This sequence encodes CASSDRGAQAFF.

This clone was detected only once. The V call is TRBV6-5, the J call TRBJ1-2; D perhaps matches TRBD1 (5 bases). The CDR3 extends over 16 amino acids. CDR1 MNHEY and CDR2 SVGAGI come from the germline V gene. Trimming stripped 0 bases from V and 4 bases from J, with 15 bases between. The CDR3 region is CASSYSTFGGFYGYTF. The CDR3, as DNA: TGTGCCAGCAGTTACTCGACATTCGGGGGATTCTATGGCTACACCTTC.

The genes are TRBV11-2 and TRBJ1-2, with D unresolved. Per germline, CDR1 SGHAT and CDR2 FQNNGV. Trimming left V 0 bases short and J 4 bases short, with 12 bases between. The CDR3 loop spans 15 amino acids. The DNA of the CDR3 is TGTGCCAGCAGCTTAGATCGGGTATTAGGCTATGGCTACACCTTC. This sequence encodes CASSLDRVLGYGYTF.

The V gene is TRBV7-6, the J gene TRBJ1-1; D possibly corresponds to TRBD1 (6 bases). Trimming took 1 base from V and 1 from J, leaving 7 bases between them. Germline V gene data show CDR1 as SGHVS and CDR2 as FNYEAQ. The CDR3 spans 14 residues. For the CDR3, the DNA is TGTGCCAGCAGCTTAGGGGGGCCGAACACTGAAGCTTTCTTT. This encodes CASSLGGPNTEAFF. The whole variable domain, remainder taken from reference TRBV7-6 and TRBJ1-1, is GAGVSQSPRYKVTKRGQDVALRCDPISGHVSLYWYRQALGQGPEFLTYFNYEAQQDKSGLPNDRFSAERPEGSISTLTIQRTEQRDSAMYRCASSLGGPNTEAFFGQGTRLTVV.

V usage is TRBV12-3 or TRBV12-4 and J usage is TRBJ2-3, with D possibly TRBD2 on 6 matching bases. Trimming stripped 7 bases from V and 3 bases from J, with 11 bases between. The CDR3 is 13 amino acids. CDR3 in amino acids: CASTTGGTDTQYF. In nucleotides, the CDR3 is TGTGCCAGCACCACCGGAGGGACAGATACGCAGTATTTT.

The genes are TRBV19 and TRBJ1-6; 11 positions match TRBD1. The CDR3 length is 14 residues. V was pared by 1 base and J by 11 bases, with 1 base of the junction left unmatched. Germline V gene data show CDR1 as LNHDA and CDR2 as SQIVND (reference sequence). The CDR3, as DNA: TGTGCCAGTAGTATAGGGGACAGGGGGACACCCCTCCACTTT. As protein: CASSIGDRGTPLHF.

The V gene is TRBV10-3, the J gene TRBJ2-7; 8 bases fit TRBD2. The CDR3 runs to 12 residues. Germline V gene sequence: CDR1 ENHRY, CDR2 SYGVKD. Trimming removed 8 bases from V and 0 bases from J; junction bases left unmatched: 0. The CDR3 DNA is TGTGCCATCGGGACTAGCTCCTACGAGCAGTACTTC. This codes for CAIGTSSYEQYF.

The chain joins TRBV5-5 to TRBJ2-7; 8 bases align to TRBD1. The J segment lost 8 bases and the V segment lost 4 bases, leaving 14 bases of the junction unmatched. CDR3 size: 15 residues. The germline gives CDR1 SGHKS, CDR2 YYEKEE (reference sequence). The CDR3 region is CASSPADRELEKQYF. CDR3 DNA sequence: TGTGCCAGCAGCCCCGCGGACAGGGAATTGGAAAAGCAGTACTTC.

As DNA, the CDR3 is TGTGCCAGCAGTTATACAGGGGGCGCGTACTTC. Encoded protein: CASSYTGGAYF. The chain combines TRBV6-2 or TRBV6-3 with TRBJ2-5; 9 bases fit TRBD1. CDR1 is MNHEY and CDR2 is SVGEGT in the germline V gene. J was trimmed by 13 bases and V by 3 bases; bases with no gene match: 3. The CDR3 covers 11 residues.

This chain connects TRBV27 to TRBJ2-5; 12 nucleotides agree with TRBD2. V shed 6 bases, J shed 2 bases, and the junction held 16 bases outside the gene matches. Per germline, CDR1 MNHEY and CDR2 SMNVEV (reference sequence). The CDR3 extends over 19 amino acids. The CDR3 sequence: CASRMRPGLAGWQQETQYF. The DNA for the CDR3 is TGTGCCAGCAGAATGAGACCGGGACTAGCGGGCTGGCAACAAGAGACCCAGTACTTC.

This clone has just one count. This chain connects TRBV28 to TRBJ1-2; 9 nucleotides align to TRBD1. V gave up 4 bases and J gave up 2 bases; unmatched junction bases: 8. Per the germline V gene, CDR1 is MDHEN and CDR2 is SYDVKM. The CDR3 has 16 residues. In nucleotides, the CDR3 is TGTGCCAGCAGTTCACCGGGACAGGGCAACAACTATGGCTACACCTTC. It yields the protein CASSSPGQGNNYGYTF.

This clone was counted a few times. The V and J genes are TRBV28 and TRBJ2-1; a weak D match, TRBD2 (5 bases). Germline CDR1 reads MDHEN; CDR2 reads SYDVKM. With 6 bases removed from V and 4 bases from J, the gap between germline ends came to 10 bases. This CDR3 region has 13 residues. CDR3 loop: CASSQRGYNEQFF. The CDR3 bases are TGTGCCAGCAGCCAAAGAGGGTACAATGAGCAGTTCTTC. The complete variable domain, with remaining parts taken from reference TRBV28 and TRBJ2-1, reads DVKVTQSSRYLVKRTGEKVFLECVQDMDHENMFWYRQDPGLGLRLIYFSYDVKMKEKGDIPEGYSVSREKKERFSLILESASTNQTSMYLCASSQRGYNEQFFGPGTRLTVL.

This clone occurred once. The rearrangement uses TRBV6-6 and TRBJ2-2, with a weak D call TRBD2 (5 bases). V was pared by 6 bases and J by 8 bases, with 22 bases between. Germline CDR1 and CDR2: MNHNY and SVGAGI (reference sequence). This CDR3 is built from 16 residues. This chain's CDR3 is CASRADKFGVRGELFF. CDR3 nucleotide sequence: TGTGCCAGCAGAGCAGACAAGTTCGGGGTGAGGGGGGAGCTGTTTTTT.

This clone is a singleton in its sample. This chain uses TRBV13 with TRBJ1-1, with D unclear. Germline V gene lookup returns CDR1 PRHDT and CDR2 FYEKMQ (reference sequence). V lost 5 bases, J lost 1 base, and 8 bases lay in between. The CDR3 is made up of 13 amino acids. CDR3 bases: TGTGCCAGCAGCCCCTGGAGGAACACTGAAGCTTTCTTT. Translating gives CASSPWRNTEAFF.

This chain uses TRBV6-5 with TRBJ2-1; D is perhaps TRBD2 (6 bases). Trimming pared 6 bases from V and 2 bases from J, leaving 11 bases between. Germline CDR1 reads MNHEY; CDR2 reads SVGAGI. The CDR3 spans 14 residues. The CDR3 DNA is TGTGCCAGCAGGCGGGATTCCGCCTACAATGAGCAGTTCTTC. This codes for CASRRDSAYNEQFF.

The CDR3 DNA sequence: TGTGCCAGCAGTTACCCCCCGGGGAGGGTCATGTCATTGGAGACCCAGTACTTC. It codes for CASSYPPGRVMSLETQYF. The V gene is TRBV6-2 or TRBV6-3, the J gene TRBJ2-5, with 7 bases aligning to TRBD2. Germline trimming cut 2 bases from V and 5 bases from J; bases unmatched to any gene: 17. The germline gives CDR1 MNHEY, CDR2 SVGEGT. The CDR3 covers 18 residues.

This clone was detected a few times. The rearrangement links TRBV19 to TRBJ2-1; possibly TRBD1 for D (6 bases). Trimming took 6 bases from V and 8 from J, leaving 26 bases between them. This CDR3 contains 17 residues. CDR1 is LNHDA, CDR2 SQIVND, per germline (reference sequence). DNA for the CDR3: TGTGCCAGTAGCACCTTTACAACCCTATCACAGGGCTATGAGCAGTTCTTC. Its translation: CASSTFTTLSQGYEQFF.

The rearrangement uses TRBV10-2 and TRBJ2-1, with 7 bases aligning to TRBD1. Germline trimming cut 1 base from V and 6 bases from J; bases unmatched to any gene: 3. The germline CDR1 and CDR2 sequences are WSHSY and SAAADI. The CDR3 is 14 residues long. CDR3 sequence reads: CASSELDRFNEQFF. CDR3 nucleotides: TGCGCCAGCAGTGAGTTGGACAGGTTCAATGAGCAGTTCTTC.

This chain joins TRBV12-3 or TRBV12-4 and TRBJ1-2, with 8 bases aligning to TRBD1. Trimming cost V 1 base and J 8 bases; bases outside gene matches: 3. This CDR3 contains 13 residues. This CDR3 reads CASSLGRGQGYTF. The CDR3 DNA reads TGTGCCAGCAGTTTAGGCAGGGGGCAAGGCTACACCTTC.